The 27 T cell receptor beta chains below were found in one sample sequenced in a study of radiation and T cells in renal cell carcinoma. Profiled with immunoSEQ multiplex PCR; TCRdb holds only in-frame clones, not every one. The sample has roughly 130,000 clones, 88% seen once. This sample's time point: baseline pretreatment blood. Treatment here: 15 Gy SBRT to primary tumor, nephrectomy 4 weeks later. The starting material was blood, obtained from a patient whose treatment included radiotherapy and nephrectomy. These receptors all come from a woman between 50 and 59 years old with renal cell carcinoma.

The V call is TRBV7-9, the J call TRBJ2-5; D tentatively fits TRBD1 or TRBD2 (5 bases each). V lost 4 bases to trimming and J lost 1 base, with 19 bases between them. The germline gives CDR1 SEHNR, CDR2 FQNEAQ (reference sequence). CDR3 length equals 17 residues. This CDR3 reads CASSSPNFVGTQETQYF. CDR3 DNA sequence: TGTGCCAGCAGCTCCCCGAATTTCGTGGGGACCCAAGAGACCCAGTACTTC. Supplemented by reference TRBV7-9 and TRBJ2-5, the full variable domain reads DTGVSQNPRHKITKRGQNVTFRCDPISEHNRLYWYRQTLGQGPEFLTYFQNEAQLEKSRLLSDRFSAERPKGSFSTLEIQRTEQGDSAMYLCASSSPNFVGTQETQYFGPGTRLLVL.

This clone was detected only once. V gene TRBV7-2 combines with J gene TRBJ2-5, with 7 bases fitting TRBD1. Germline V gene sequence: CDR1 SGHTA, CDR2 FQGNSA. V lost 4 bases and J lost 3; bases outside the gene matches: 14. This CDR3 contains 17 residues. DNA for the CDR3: TGTGCCAGCAGCTCACAACAAGGACAGGCGGACGAAGAGACCCAGTACTTC. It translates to CASSSQQGQADEETQYF. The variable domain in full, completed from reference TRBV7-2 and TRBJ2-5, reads GAGVSQSPSNKVTEKGKDVELRCDPISGHTALYWYRQSLGQGLEFLIYFQGNSAPDKSGLPSDRFSAERTGGSVSTLTIQRTQQEDSAVYLCASSSQQGQADEETQYFGPGTRLLVL.

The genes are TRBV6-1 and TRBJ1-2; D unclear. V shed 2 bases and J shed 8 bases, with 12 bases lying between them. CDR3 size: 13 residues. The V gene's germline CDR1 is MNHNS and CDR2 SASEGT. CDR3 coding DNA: TGTGCCAGCAGTGAAATCCAGTCCGTGGGCTACACCTTC. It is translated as CASSEIQSVGYTF.

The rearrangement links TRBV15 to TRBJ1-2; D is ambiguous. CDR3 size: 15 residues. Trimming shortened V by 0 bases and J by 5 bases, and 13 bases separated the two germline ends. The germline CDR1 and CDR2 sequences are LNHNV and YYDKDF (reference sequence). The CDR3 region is CATSRDFGREYGYTF. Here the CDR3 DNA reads TGTGCCACCAGCAGAGATTTCGGCAGAGAATATGGCTACACCTTC.

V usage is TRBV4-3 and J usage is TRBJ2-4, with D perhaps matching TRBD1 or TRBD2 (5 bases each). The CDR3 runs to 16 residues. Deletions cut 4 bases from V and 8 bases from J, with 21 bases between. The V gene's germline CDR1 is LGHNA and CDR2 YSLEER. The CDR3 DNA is TGCGCCAGCAGCCCTGAAATTACTGGGGGAGTGGACATTCAGTACTTC. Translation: CASSPEITGGVDIQYF.

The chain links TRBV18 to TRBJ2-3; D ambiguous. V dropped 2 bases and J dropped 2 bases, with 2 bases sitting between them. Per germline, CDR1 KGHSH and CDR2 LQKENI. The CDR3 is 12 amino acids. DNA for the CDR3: TGTGCCAGCTCACCAAACACAGATACGCAGTATTTT. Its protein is CASSPNTDTQYF.

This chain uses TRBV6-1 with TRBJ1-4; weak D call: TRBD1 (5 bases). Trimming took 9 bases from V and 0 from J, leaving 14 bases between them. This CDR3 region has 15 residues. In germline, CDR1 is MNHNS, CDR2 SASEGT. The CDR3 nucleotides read TGTGCCAGTGCCTTGGGGGTTGCAACTAATGAAAAACTGTTTTTT. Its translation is CASALGVATNEKLFF.

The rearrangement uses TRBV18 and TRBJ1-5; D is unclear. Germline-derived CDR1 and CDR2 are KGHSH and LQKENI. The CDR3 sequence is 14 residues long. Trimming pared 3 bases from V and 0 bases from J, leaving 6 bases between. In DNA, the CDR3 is TGTGCCAGCTCACCGGCCATTAGCAATCAGCCCCAGCATTTT. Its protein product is CASSPAISNQPQHF.

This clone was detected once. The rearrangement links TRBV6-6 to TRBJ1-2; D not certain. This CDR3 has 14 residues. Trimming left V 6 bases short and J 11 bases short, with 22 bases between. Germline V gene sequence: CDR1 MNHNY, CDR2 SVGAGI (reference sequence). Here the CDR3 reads CASSRDNIDPSYTF. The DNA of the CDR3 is TGTGCCAGCAGCCGCGACAATATTGACCCTAGTTACACCTTC.

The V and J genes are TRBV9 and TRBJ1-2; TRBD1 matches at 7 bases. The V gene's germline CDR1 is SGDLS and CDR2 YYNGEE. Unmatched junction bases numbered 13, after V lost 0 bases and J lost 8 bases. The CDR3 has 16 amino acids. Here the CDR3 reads CASSVEWAGGSQGYTF. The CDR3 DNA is TGTGCCAGCAGCGTAGAGTGGGCAGGGGGATCGCAAGGCTACACCTTC. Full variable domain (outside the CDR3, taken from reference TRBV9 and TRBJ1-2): DSGVTQTPKHLITATGQRVTLRCSPRSGDLSVYWYQQSLDQGLQFLIQYYNGEERAKGNILERFSAQQFPDLHSELNLSSLELGDSALYFCASSVEWAGGSQGYTFGSGTRLTVV.

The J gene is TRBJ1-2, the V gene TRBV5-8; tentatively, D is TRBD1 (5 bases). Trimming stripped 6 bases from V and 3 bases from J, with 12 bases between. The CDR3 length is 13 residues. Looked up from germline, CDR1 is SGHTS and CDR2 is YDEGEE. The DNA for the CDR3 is TGTGCCAGCATCGGCAGGGTGGACTATGGCTACACCTTC. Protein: CASIGRVDYGYTF.

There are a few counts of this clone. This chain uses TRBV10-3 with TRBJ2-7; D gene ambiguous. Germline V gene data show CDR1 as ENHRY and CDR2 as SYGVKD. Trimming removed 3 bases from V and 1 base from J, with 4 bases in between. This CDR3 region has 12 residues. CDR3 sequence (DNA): TGTGCCATCAGTGACACTTCCTACGAGCAGTACTTC. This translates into CAISDTSYEQYF.

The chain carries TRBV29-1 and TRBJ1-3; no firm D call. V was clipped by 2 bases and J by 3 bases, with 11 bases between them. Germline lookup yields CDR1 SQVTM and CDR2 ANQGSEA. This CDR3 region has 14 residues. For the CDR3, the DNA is TGCAGCGTTGAAAGGATGAGCCTTGGAAACACCATATATTTT. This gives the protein CSVERMSLGNTIYF.

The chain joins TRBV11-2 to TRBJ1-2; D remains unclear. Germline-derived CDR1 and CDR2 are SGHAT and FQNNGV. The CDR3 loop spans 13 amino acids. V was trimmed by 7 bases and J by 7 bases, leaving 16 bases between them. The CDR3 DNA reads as TGTGCCAGCACCCCAACGGGGAGGGTTGGCTACACCTTC. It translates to CASTPTGRVGYTF.

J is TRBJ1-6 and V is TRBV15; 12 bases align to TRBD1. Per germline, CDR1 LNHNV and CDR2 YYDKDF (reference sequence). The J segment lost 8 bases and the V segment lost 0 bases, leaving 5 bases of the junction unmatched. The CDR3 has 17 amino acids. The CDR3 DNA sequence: TGTGCCACCAGCAGAGATAGGGGGACAGGGGGCGATTCACCCCTCCACTTT. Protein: CATSRDRGTGGDSPLHF.

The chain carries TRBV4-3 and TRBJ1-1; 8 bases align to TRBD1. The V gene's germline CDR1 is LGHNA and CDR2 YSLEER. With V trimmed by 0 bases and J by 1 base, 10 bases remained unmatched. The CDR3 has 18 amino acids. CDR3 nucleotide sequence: TGCGCCAGCAGCCAAGACCGGGGGGGGACAGGAAAGAACACTGAAGCTTTCTTT. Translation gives CASSQDRGGTGKNTEAFF.

The CDR3 here is CSVDTHPGGYNEQFF. The CDR3 DNA reads TGCAGCGTTGATACGCACCCGGGGGGTTACAATGAGCAGTTCTTC. J is TRBJ2-1 and V is TRBV29-1, with 7 nucleotides matching TRBD2. Germline V gene data show CDR1 as SQVTM and CDR2 as ANQGSEA. The CDR3 spans 15 residues. V dropped 3 bases and J dropped 4; count of bases not matched to a gene: 9.

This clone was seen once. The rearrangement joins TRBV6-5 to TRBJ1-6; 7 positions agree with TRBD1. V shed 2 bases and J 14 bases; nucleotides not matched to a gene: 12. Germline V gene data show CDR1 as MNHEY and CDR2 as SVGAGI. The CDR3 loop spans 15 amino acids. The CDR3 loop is CASSYRGQPSKALHF. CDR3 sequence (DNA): TGTGCCAGCAGTTACCGGGGACAGCCTTCAAAGGCCCTCCACTTT.

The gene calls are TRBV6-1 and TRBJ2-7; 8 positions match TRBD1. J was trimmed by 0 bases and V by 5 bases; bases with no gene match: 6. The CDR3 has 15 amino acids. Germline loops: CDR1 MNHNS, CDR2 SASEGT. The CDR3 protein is CASSLTGASSYEQYF. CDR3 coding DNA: TGTGCCAGCAGTTTGACAGGGGCCAGCTCCTACGAGCAGTACTTC.

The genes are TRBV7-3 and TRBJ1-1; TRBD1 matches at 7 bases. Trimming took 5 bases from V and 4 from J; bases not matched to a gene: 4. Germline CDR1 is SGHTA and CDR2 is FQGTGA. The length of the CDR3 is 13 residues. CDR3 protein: CASSEGQFTEAFF. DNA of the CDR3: TGTGCCAGCAGCGAGGGACAGTTCACTGAAGCTTTCTTT.

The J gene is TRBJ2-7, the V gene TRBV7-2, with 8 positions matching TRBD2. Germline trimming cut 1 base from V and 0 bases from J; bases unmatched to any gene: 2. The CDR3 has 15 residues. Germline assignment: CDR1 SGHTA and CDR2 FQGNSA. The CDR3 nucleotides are TGTGCCAGCAGCTTAGACGGGGGGGTCTCCTACGAGCAGTACTTC. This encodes CASSLDGGVSYEQYF.

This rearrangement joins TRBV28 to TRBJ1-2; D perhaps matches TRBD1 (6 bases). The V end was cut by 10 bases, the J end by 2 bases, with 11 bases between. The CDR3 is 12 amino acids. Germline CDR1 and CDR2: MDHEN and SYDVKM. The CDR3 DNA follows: TGTGCCACCTTACAGGGAAACTATGGCTACACCTTC. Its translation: CATLQGNYGYTF.

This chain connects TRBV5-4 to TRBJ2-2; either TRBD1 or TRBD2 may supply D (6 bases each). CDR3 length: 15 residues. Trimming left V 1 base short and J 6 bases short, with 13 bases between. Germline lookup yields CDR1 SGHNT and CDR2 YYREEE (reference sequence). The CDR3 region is CASSLKGGFAGELFF. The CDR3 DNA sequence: TGTGCCAGCAGCTTGAAGGGGGGCTTTGCCGGGGAGCTGTTTTTT. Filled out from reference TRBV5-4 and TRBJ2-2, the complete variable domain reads ETGVTQSPTHLIKTRGQQVTLRCSSQSGHNTVSWYQQALGQGPQFIFQYYREEENGRGNFPPRFSGLQFPNYSSELNVNALELDDSALYLCASSLKGGFAGELFFGEGSRLTVL.

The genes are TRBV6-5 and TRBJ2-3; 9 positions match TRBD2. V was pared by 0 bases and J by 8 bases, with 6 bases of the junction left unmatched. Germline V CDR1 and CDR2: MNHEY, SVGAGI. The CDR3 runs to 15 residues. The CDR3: CASSYSTSGWGTQYF. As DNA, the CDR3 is TGTGCCAGCAGTTACTCTACTAGCGGGTGGGGTACGCAGTATTTT.

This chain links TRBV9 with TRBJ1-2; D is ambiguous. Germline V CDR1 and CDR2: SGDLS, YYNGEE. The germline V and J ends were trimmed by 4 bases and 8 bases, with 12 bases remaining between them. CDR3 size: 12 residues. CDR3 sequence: CASSKAVGGYTF. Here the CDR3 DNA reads TGTGCCAGCAGCAAGGCCGTCGGGGGCTACACCTTC.

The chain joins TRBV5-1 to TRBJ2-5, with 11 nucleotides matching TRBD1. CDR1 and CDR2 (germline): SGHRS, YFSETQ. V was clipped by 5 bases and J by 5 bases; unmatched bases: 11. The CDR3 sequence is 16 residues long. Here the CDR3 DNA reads TGCGCCAGCAGACGAGTCGGACAGGGGGCCCGGGAGACCCAGTACTTC. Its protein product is CASRRVGQGARETQYF.

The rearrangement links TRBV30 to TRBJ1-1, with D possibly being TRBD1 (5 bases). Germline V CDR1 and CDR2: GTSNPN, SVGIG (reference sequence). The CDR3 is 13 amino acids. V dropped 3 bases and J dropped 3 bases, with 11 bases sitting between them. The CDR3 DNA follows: TGTGCCTGGAGCGGGGGACGGGACACTGAAGCTTTCTTT. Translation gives CAWSGGRDTEAFF.